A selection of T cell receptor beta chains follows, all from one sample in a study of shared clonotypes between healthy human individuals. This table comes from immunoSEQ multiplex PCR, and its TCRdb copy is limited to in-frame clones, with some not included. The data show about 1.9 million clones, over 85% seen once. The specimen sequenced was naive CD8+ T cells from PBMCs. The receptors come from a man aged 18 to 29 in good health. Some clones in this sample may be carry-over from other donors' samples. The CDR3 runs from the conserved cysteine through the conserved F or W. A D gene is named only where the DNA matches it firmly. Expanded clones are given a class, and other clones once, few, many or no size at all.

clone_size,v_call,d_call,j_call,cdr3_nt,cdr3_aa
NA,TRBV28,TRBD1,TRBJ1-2,TGTGCCAGCAGTTTGGACAGGGGGTACTATGGCTACACCTTC,CASSLDRGYYGYTF
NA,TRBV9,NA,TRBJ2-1,TGTGCCAGCAGCGTAGAACCTAGCAGGCTCTATGAGCAGTTCTTC,CASSVEPSRLYEQFF
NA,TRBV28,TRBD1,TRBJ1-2,TGTGCCAGCAGTTTAAGGACAGGGGGCGCGTATGGCTACACCTTC,CASSLRTGGAYGYTF
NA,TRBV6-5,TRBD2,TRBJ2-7,TGTGCCAGCAGCACCGGGCGCACGGGGGGCGAGCAGTACTTC,CASSTGRTGGEQYF
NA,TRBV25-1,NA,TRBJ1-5,TGTGCCAGCAGTGAAGGACTGTTGAATCAGCCCCAGCATTTT,CASSEGLLNQPQHF
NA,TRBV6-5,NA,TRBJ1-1,TGTGCCAGCAGTTACTCGAGGGTCACTGAAGCTTTCTTT,CASSYSRVTEAFF
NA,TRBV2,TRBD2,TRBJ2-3,TGTGCCAGCAGAGTAGCTAGCGGGAGTGCAGATACGCAGTATTTT,CASRVASGSADTQYF
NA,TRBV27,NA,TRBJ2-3,TGTGCCAGCAGGCCACGTGGGGCGAGCACAGATACGCAGTATTTT,CASRPRGASTDTQYF
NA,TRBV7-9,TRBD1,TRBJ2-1,TGTGCCAGCAGGTACGGGACAGAGAAATACAATGAGCAGTTCTTC,CASRYGTEKYNEQFF
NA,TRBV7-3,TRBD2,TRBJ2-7,TGTGCCAGCAGCATCGGGACTAGTAGCGAGCAGTACTTC,CASSIGTSSEQYF
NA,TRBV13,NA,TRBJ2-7,TGTGCCAGCAGCTTAGATCAGGGAGGTTTCTACGAGCAGTACTTC,CASSLDQGGFYEQYF
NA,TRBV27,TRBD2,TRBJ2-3,TGTGCCAGCAATCAACCGGGGACTAGCATCCTGAATACGCAGTATTTT,CASNQPGTSILNTQYF
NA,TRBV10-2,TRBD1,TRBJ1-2,TGCGCCACCCGGGACAGGGGCTATGGCTACACCTTC,CATRDRGYGYTF
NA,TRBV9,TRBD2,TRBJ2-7,TGTGCCAGCAGCGTAGACGATAGGAGACTAGCGAACGAGCAGTACTTC,CASSVDDRRLANEQYF
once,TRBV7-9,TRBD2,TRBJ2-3,TGTGCCAGCAGCTTGGGACTAGCGCTACCCCTCAGGGCTGGAGATACGCAGTATTTT,CASSLGLALPLRAGDTQYF
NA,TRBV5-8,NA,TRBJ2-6,TGTGCCAGCAGCTTCGTAGGGTCTGGGGCCAACGTCCTGACTTTC,CASSFVGSGANVLTF
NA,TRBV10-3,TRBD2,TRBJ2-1,TGTGCCATCAGTGAGTCGCAACTAGCGGGAGTTGAGTCCTACAATGAGCAGTTCTTC,CAISESQLAGVESYNEQFF
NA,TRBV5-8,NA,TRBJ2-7,TGTGCCAGCAGCTTCCGGACGCCCCGGGACGAGCAGTACTTC,CASSFRTPRDEQYF
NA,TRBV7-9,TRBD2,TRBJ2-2,TGTGCCAGCAGCACCGGACTAGGAAACGGGGAGCTGTTTTTT,CASSTGLGNGELFF
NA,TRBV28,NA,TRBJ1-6,TGTGCCAGCAGCCCCGGGACCCAACACTCACCCCTCCACTTT,CASSPGTQHSPLHF
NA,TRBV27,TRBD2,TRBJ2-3,TGTGCCAGCAGTCTGCTACTAGCGACAGATACGCAGTATTTT,CASSLLLATDTQYF
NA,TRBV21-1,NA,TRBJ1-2,TGTGCCAGCAGCAAGTCGGGGGACTTTTGCAATGGCTACACCTTC,CASSKSGDFCNGYTF
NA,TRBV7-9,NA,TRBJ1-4,TGTGCCAGCAGCGCGGACCCCTTAAATGAAAAACTGTTTTTT,CASSADPLNEKLFF
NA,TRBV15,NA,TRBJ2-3,TGTGCCACCAGCAGAGAGAATAGAGGGTTCACAGATACGCAGTATTTT,CATSRENRGFTDTQYF
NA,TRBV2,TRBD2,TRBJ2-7,TGTGCCAGCAGTGACACAACCGGGACTAGCGCCCCCTACGAGCAGTACTTC,CASSDTTGTSAPYEQYF
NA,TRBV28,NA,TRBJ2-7,TGTGCCAGCAGTTTATCGATTGGGGGTTCCAGCTCCTACGAGCAGTACTTC,CASSLSIGGSSSYEQYF
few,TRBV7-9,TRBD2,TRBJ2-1,TGTGCCAGCAGCTTAGGTTCAGCGGGAGTCTTCTACAATGAGCAGTTCTTC,CASSLGSAGVFYNEQFF
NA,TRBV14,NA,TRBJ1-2,TGTGCCAGCAGCCAAGATGGGGGGTTGGTTTTCAGCTATGGCTACACCTTC,CASSQDGGLVFSYGYTF
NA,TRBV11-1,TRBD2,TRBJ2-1,TGTGCCAGCAGCTTAGTTGCGGGAGGGCCTATATCCTACAATGAGCAGTTCTTC,CASSLVAGGPISYNEQFF
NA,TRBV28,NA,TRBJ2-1,TGTGCCAGCAGTTTATTCGGTCTCGCGTCGGAGTCCTACAATGAGCAGTTCTTC,CASSLFGLASESYNEQFF
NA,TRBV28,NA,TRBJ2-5,TGTGCCAGCAGCACAAGAAACAAACAGGGAGACCAAGAGACCCAGTACTTC,CASSTRNKQGDQETQYF
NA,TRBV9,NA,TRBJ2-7,TGTGCCAGCAGTGAGGGCCCGCCATCCTACGAGCAGTACTTC,CASSEGPPSYEQYF
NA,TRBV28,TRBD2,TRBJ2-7,TGTGCCAGCAGTTTCGGGACTAGGGGTTCCTACGAGCAGTACTTC,CASSFGTRGSYEQYF
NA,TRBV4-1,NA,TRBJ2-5,TGCGCCAGCAGCCAAAGGGTGGGGTTGGAGACCCAGTACTTC,CASSQRVGLETQYF
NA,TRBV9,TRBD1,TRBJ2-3,TGTGCCAGCAGCGTAGCACCCCCGGCTCAGGGGGCATTAGATACGCAGTATTTT,CASSVAPPAQGALDTQYF
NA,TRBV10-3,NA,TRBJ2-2,TGTGCCATCAGTGATTTGGGCGGACACGCGGACACCGGGGAGCTGTTTTTT,CAISDLGGHADTGELFF
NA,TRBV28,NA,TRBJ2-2,TGTGCCAGCAGTTACAACACCGGGGAGCTGTTTTTT,CASSYNTGELFF
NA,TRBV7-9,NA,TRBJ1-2,TGTGCCATCCCGAAGTCTCAAAACAGTGGCTACACCTTC,CAIPKSQNSGYTF